This TCR beta chain was sequenced during a study of beta chain features in type 1 diabetes. Study conclusions and caveats: When Type 1 diabetes patients were examined, their TCRB CDR3s proved moderately but significantly shorter in all four CD4+ subsets. PCR might favor shorter templates, but any such skew would affect patients and controls equally. The influence of HLA type on TCRB rearrangement stayed undetermined.

The isolated RNA, all of it, was reverse transcribed, so expressed TCRB transcripts were what got sequenced. Only in-frame clones appear in the TCRdb table, and some are missing; sequencing was by immunoSEQ multiplex PCR. Of more than 250,000 clones in the sample, roughly 21% are singletons; the top ten hold less than 0.03%. The length of the CDR3 is 14 residues. Trimming took 0 bases from V and 8 from J; bases not matched to a gene: 3. Germline V gene lookup returns CDR1 LGHNA and CDR2 YSLEER. Every sorted population was more than 95% pure. Details on this clone: Its antigen is undetermined.

This receptor was taken from a woman in her 40s with type 1 diabetes. This chain links TRBV4-3 with TRBJ1-2, with 10 bases lining up with TRBD1. Sequenced input: naive CD4+ T cells from blood. DNA of the CDR3: TGCGCCAGCAGCCAAGAGGGACAGGGGCGAGGCTACACCTTC. This translates into CASSQEGQGRGYTF.